The 28 T cell receptor beta chains below all came from one sample that was sequenced in a study of blood T cell repertoires in COVID-19. TCRdb keeps only in-frame clones here, not all; method: immunoSEQ multiplex PCR. Of 150,000 to 190,000 clones detected, about 85% appear once; the ten largest clones hold less than 10%. Sequenced material: peripheral blood. The source is a woman in her fifties or sixties with COVID-19, enrolled during active disease.

The chain couples TRBV5-6 to TRBJ1-4; possible D gene TRBD1, 5 bases. The V end was cut by 4 bases, the J end by 2 bases, with 12 bases between. Germline-derived CDR1 and CDR2 are SGHDT and YYEEEE. This CDR3 has 15 residues. CDR3 sequence (DNA): TGTGCCAGCAGCCTAGGGGCGCTGACTAATGAAAAACTGTTTTTT. Protein sequence: CASSLGALTNEKLFF.

J is TRBJ1-5 and V is TRBV10-3; D is undetermined. The CDR3 covers 16 residues. CDR1 ENHRY and CDR2 SYGVKD come from the germline V gene. The ends were cut back, 2 bases at V and 2 bases at J, with 13 bases in the middle. CDR3 bases: TGTGCCATCAGTGAGCCCCTGGCGGCTGGCAATCAGCCCCAGCATTTT. Translated: CAISEPLAAGNQPQHF.

The chain joins TRBV11-1 to TRBJ2-1; tentative D call: TRBD2 (7 bases). The CDR3 is 14 residues long. V was pared by 0 bases and J by 9 bases, with 12 bases between. Germline V CDR1 and CDR2: SGHAT, FQDESV (reference sequence). The DNA of the CDR3 is TGTGCCAGCAGCTTAGCGGGGGGGCCGGTTGAGCAGTTCTTC. It specifies CASSLAGGPVEQFF.

The V call is TRBV5-1, the J call TRBJ1-1; possibly TRBD1 for D (6 bases). Germline values: CDR1 SGHRS, CDR2 YFSETQ. The length of the CDR3 is 14 residues. V lost 1 base, J lost 11 bases, and 18 bases lay in between. In DNA, the CDR3 is TGCGCCAGCAGCTTGACAGGGTTGGGGCTTAAGGCTTTCTTT. This gives the protein CASSLTGLGLKAFF.

The genes are TRBV3-1 (or the pseudogene TRBV3-2) and TRBJ2-3, with TRBD2 identical over 11 bases. The CDR3 extends over 16 amino acids. Trimming took 4 bases from V and 5 from J; bases not matched to a gene: 8. Germline-derived CDR1 and CDR2 are LGHDT and YNNKEL (reference sequence). The CDR3 DNA follows: TGTGCCAGCAGCCCACTAGCGGGGGTTTACAGAGATACGCAGTATTTT. This gives the protein CASSPLAGVYRDTQYF.

This sequence joins TRBV7-3 and TRBJ2-1, with TRBD2 matching 10 bases. The CDR3 consists of 15 residues. Germline CDR1 reads SGHTA; CDR2 reads FQGTGA. The J segment lost 8 bases and the V segment lost 3 bases, leaving 7 bases of the junction unmatched. The CDR3 sequence is CASSFLAGEIYEQFF. The CDR3, as DNA: TGTGCCAGCAGCTTTCTAGCGGGAGAAATATATGAGCAGTTCTTC.

This chain uses TRBV19 with TRBJ2-2; 9 bases line up with TRBD2. The CDR3 sequence is 16 residues long. Germline lookup yields CDR1 LNHDA and CDR2 SQIVND (reference sequence). V lost 5 bases to trimming and J lost 2 bases; unmatched junction nucleotides: 6. In nucleotides, the CDR3 is TGTGCCAGTAGTCTGTCTAGCGGGACTAACACCGGGGAGCTGTTTTTT. It translates to CASSLSSGTNTGELFF.

V usage is TRBV2 and J usage is TRBJ1-1; D gene unclear. Trimming removed 3 bases from V and 7 bases from J, with 3 bases in between. The CDR3 is 10 residues long. CDR1 and CDR2 from the germline V gene are SNHLY and FYNNEI. The CDR3 sequence: CASSEREAFF. Here the CDR3 DNA reads TGTGCCAGCAGTGAGCGTGAAGCTTTCTTT.

The chain recombines TRBV15 with TRBJ1-1; 9 nucleotides line up with TRBD1. Germline values: CDR1 LNHNV, CDR2 YYDKDF (reference sequence). The V and J ends lost 2 bases and 3 bases, in that order; junction bases with no gene match: 4. The CDR3 is 15 amino acids. The DNA of the CDR3 is TGTGCCACCAGCAGATCCCGGGACAGGGACACTGAAGCTTTCTTT. Amino acid sequence: CATSRSRDRDTEAFF. The full variable domain, completed using reference TRBV15 and TRBJ1-1, is DAMVIQNPRYQVTQFGKPVTLSCSQTLNHNVMYWYQQKSSQAPKLLFHYYDKDFNNEADTPDNFQSRRPNTSFCFLDIRSPGLGDTAMYLCATSRSRDRDTEAFFGQGTRLTVV.

Only one count was recorded for this clone. The chain couples TRBV21-1 to TRBJ1-5; TRBD1 was called by the table and not checked on the DNA. TRBV21-1 corresponds to a pseudogene. The CDR3 has 15 residues. The CDR3 DNA sequence: TGTGCCAGCAGCAAACGAGACAGAGGCAATCAGCCCCAGCATTTT. Encoded protein: CASSKRDRGNQPQHF.

Worth noting for this clone: Other DNA sequences of this sample code for an identical CDR3. The CDR3 DNA sequence: TGTGCCAGCAGTTATCCTGGCAACACTGAAGCTTTCTTT. As protein: CASSYPGNTEAFF. V usage is TRBV6-5 and J usage is TRBJ1-1; no clear D gene. Trimming stripped 3 bases from V and 2 bases from J, with 7 bases between. This CDR3 comprises 13 residues. Germline loops: CDR1 MNHEY, CDR2 SVGAGI.

The gene calls are TRBV13 and TRBJ2-3; 13 positions agree with TRBD2. The CDR3 is 16 residues long. Germline CDR1 PRHDT, CDR2 FYEKMQ (reference sequence). V gave up 6 bases and J gave up 4 bases; unmatched junction bases: 7. DNA of the CDR3: TGTGCCAGCAGTTTTCGAGGACTAGCGGGAGCAGATACGCAGTATTTT. Translation: CASSFRGLAGADTQYF.

This chain connects TRBV2 to TRBJ1-2; D is possibly TRBD1 (5 bases). The CDR3 loop spans 14 amino acids. CDR1 and CDR2 from the germline V gene are SNHLY and FYNNEI. Trimming cost V 4 bases and J 8 bases, with 17 bases left between them. For the CDR3, the DNA is TGTGCCAGCAGTGGGGGGGAGGCAGGGTACGGCTACACCTTC. The encoded protein is CASSGGEAGYGYTF.

In its sample, this clone was seen a few times. The chain links TRBV6-4 to TRBJ2-1; the match to TRBD2 covers 11 bases. This CDR3 has 20 amino acids. J gave up 3 bases and V 0 bases, and 13 bases lay outside the gene matches. CDR1 is MRHNA and CDR2 is SNTAGT in the germline V gene. CDR3 sequence (DNA): TGTGCCAGCAGTGACTCGAGTTTAGCGGGAGGGCCTGGCCTCTACAATGAGCAGTTCTTC. This codes for CASSDSSLAGGPGLYNEQFF.

Notes on this clone: The same CDR3 also results from other DNA sequences found in this sample. V gene TRBV5-1 combines with J gene TRBJ1-2; weak D call: TRBD1 (5 bases). V was trimmed by 4 bases and J by 2 bases, leaving 9 bases between them. Germline V CDR1 and CDR2: SGHRS, YFSETQ. The CDR3 sequence is 13 residues long. CDR3 loop: CASSPQGNYGYTF. In nucleotides, the CDR3 is TGCGCCAGCAGCCCGCAGGGAAACTATGGCTACACCTTC.

This clone appeared once. This chain connects TRBV7-3 to TRBJ2-3, with D uncertain. Germline V gene lookup returns CDR1 SGHTA and CDR2 FQGTGA. V was cut by 5 bases and J by 0 bases, with 6 bases left in between. The CDR3 extends over 13 amino acids. The CDR3 protein is CASSPFSTDTQYF. CDR3 DNA: TGTGCCAGCAGCCCCTTTAGCACAGATACGCAGTATTTT.

Comment on this clone: Relative to the germline gene, one junction end is altered; a read error may explain this. This same CDR3 is encoded by further DNA sequences in the sample. V is TRBV7-9 and J is TRBJ1-2; a weak D match, TRBD1 (5 bases). The CDR3 extends over 14 amino acids. The germline gives CDR1 SEHNR, CDR2 FQNEAQ (reference sequence). The DNA for the CDR3 is TGTGCCAGCAGCTTAGTTTCAGGGAACTATGGCTATACCTTC. Its translation is CASSLVSGNYGYTF.

J is TRBJ1-2 and V is TRBV7-3; 9 nucleotides agree with TRBD1. J gave up 1 base and V 4 bases, and 1 base lay outside the gene matches. The CDR3 spans 14 residues. Looked up from germline, CDR1 is SGHTA and CDR2 is FQGTGA. Here the CDR3 reads CASSWGQGNYGYTF. CDR3 nucleotides: TGTGCCAGCAGCTGGGGACAGGGTAACTATGGCTACACCTTC.

This clone has just one count. The V and J genes are TRBV10-1 and TRBJ1-5; unclear D gene. This CDR3 spans 17 amino acids. Germline V lookup: CDR1 WNHNN, CDR2 SYGVQD (reference sequence). Trimming shortened V by 8 bases and J by 0 bases, and 20 bases separated the two germline ends. The CDR3 DNA sequence: TGCGCCAGCGCGTTCGGATGCGCCAGGAATAGCAATCAGCCCCAGCATTTT. This gives the protein CASAFGCARNSNQPQHF.

This sequence joins TRBV14 and TRBJ2-1, with TRBD2 identical over 8 bases. The germline gives CDR1 SGHDN, CDR2 FVKESK. J was trimmed by 5 bases and V by 2 bases; bases with no gene match: 8. The CDR3 loop spans 16 amino acids. The CDR3 protein is CASSQLGTSLHNEQFF. The CDR3 DNA sequence: TGTGCCAGCAGCCAATTAGGGACTAGTCTCCACAATGAGCAGTTCTTC.

Remarks on this clone: With a much larger clone just one base away, this may be a read error. This chain connects TRBV5-1 to TRBJ2-5; the match to TRBD2 covers 11 bases. Germline CDR1 is SGHRS and CDR2 is YFSETQ. CDR3 size: 13 residues. V gave up 4 bases and J gave up 5 bases; unmatched junction bases: 1. The chain's CDR3 is CASSRTSGETQYF. CDR3 nucleotides: TGCGCCAGCAGCCGGACTAGCGGGGAGACCCAGTACTTC. Based on the CDR3 plus reference TRBV5-1 and TRBJ2-5, the full variable domain is KAGVTQTPRYLIKTRGQQVTLSCSPISGHRSVSWYQQTPGQGLQFLFEYFSETQRNKGNFPGRFSGRQFSNSRSEMNVSTLELGDSALYLCASSRTSGETQYFGPGTRLLVL.

V is TRBV12-3 or TRBV12-4 and J is TRBJ1-3, with D hard to call. The CDR3 has 13 amino acids. V lost 2 bases to trimming and J lost 0 bases, with 2 bases between them. The CDR3 protein is CASSLYSGNTIYF. The CDR3 nucleotides read TGTGCCAGCAGTTTATACTCTGGAAACACCATATATTTT.

This chain joins TRBV19 and TRBJ1-2; D may be TRBD1 (6 bases). Germline lookup yields CDR1 LNHDA and CDR2 SQIVND (reference sequence). Trimming removed 1 base from V and 2 bases from J, with 11 bases in between. This CDR3 spans 15 amino acids. CDR3 in amino acids: CASSIGPQGNYGYTF. As DNA, the CDR3 is TGTGCCAGTAGTATAGGGCCACAGGGAAACTATGGCTACACCTTC.

This clone was seen once. This chain joins TRBV5-1 and TRBJ2-5; 8 positions match TRBD2. Trimming took 4 bases from V and 5 from J; bases not matched to a gene: 7. The CDR3 runs 14 residues. Germline CDR1 reads SGHRS; CDR2 reads YFSETQ. The CDR3 DNA follows: TGCGCCAGCAGCCCCCGGGGGGGGAAGGAGACCCAGTACTTC. Translation gives CASSPRGGKETQYF.

This clone has just a few counts. The CDR3: CASSRRGYDGYTF. The CDR3 DNA sequence: TGTGCCAGCAGTCGCAGGGGTTACGATGGCTACACCTTC. The J gene is TRBJ1-2, the V gene TRBV6-5, with D possibly TRBD1 on 6 matching bases. The CDR3 runs 13 residues. Trimming removed 5 bases at V and 6 bases at J, with 13 bases between. Germline-derived CDR1 and CDR2 are MNHEY and SVGAGI.

This chain joins TRBV5-1 and TRBJ2-1; possibly TRBD1 for D (6 bases). Trimming took off 0 bases at V and 9 bases at J, with 13 bases between the two ends. The CDR3 has 14 residues. Germline CDR1 is SGHRS and CDR2 is YFSETQ. CDR3 amino acids: CASSLVSGGGEQFF. The CDR3 nucleotides are TGCGCCAGCAGCTTGGTTTCTGGGGGCGGTGAGCAGTTCTTC.

The chain uses TRBV7-3 and TRBJ2-1, with 9 bases fitting TRBD2. The V gene end was trimmed by 4 bases and the J gene end by 9 bases; junction bases not matched to a gene: 4. From germline, CDR1 is SGHTA and CDR2 FQGTGA. The CDR3 covers 13 residues. The CDR3 sequence is CASSSPLAGEQFF. DNA of the CDR3: TGTGCCAGCAGCTCGCCACTAGCGGGTGAGCAGTTCTTC.

V is TRBV5-1 and J is TRBJ1-2; D possibly corresponds to TRBD1 (6 bases). The CDR3 is 14 residues long. Germline CDR1 and CDR2: SGHRS and YFSETQ. Trimming took 5 bases from V and 4 from J, leaving 15 bases between them. CDR3 coding DNA: TGCGCCAGCAGATCGGACAGTACTTTCTATGGCTACACCTTC. Its translation: CASRSDSTFYGYTF. The full variable domain, rest sourced from reference TRBV5-1 and TRBJ1-2, is KAGVTQTPRYLIKTRGQQVTLSCSPISGHRSVSWYQQTPGQGLQFLFEYFSETQRNKGNFPGRFSGRQFSNSRSEMNVSTLELGDSALYLCASRSDSTFYGYTFGSGTRLTVV.